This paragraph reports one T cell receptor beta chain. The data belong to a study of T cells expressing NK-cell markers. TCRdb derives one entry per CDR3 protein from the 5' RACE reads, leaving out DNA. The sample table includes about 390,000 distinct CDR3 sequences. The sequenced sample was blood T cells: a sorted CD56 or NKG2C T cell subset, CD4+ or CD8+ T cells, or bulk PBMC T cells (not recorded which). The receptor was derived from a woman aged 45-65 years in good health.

The CDR3 loop is CASSAGPEETQYF. This chain joins TRBV10-1 and TRBJ2-5; the TCRdb call, TRBD1, lacks DNA for checking. The CDR3 runs to 13 residues. CDR1 and CDR2 from the germline V gene are WNHNN and SYGVQD (reference sequence).